The rows below give T cell receptor beta chains drawn from one sample of a study of blood T cell repertoires in COVID-19. Generated by immunoSEQ multiplex PCR, the TCRdb table keeps only in-frame clones and is missing some. The sample holds more than 55,000 clones; 88% are singletons and the top ten take about 4.3%. Specimen: peripheral blood. All receptors derive from a man between 60 and 75 years old with acute or convalescent COVID-19. Each CDR3 is given with its conserved first and last residue. The D gene is left open where the match is weak. A clone size is listed for some rows: how often the clone was seen (once, few, many), or a class if it is expanded.

size: .; D: .; V: TRBV5-8; J: TRBJ2-3; DNA: TGTGCCAGCAGCTTGGGGACTCGAAACACAGATACGCAGTATTTT; CDR3: CASSLGTRNTDTQYF
size: .; D: TRBD1; V: TRBV30; J: TRBJ1-1; DNA: TGTGCCTGGGCGGACAGGACGAACACTGAAGCTTTCTTT; CDR3: CAWADRTNTEAFF
size: .; D: .; V: TRBV4-1; J: TRBJ1-1; DNA: TGCGCCAGCAGCCAGGGGAGTAGGGAAGCTTTCTTT; CDR3: CASSQGSREAFF
size: .; D: .; V: TRBV9; J: TRBJ2-1; DNA: TGTGCCAGCAGCGCACAGGGGGGGTCCTACAATGAGCAGTTCTTC; CDR3: CASSAQGGSYNEQFF
size: .; D: TRBD2; V: TRBV29-1; J: TRBJ2-1; DNA: TGCAGCGTACAAAGACTAGCGGGACCACGGGTCAATGAGCAGTTCTTC; CDR3: CSVQRLAGPRVNEQFF
size: .; D: .; V: TRBV28; J: TRBJ1-6; DNA: TGTGCCAGCAGTTTTGAACAATACAATTCACCCCTCCACTTT; CDR3: CASSFEQYNSPLHF
size: .; D: .; V: TRBV19; J: TRBJ1-5; DNA: TGTGCCAGTAGTATAGTGGGCAGAGTTGGAAATCAGCCCCAGCATTTT; CDR3: CASSIVGRVGNQPQHF
size: once; D: .; V: TRBV5-1; J: TRBJ2-6; DNA: TGCGCCAGCAGCTTGGGACATCAGTCTGGGGCCAACGTCCTGACTTTC; CDR3: CASSLGHQSGANVLTF
size: .; D: .; V: TRBV28; J: TRBJ2-1; DNA: TGTGCCAGCGTACAGGGACGCAATGAGCAGTTCTTC; CDR3: CASVQGRNEQFF
size: .; D: TRBD1; V: TRBV6-5; J: TRBJ1-1; DNA: TGTGCCAGCACCCTCGGGACAGCGAACACTGAAGCTTTCTTT; CDR3: CASTLGTANTEAFF
size: once; D: .; V: TRBV19; J: TRBJ1-5; DNA: TGTGCCAGTAGTAGACAGACTAATCAGCCCCAGCATTTT; CDR3: CASSRQTNQPQHF
size: .; D: .; V: TRBV7-2; J: TRBJ2-7; DNA: TGTGCCAGCAGCCCCAGGGCCCACAAACTCTACGAGCAGTACTTC; CDR3: CASSPRAHKLYEQYF
size: .; D: .; V: TRBV18; J: TRBJ2-3; DNA: TGTGCCAGCTCACGACTAGTTGGCACAGATACGCAGTATTTT; CDR3: CASSRLVGTDTQYF
size: once; D: TRBD2; V: TRBV30; J: TRBJ2-2; DNA: TGTGCCTGGAGTAGCGGGAGTTCCCAGAACACCGGGGAGCTGTTTTTT; CDR3: CAWSSGSSQNTGELFF
size: once; D: .; V: TRBV5-1; J: TRBJ2-3; DNA: TGCGCCAGCAGCTTGGGGGGAGTCAGAGATACGCAGTATTTT; CDR3: CASSLGGVRDTQYF
size: .; D: .; V: TRBV28; J: TRBJ1-2; DNA: TGTGCCAGCAGTCGGGGAGTCACTAACTATGGCTACACCTTC; CDR3: CASSRGVTNYGYTF
size: few; D: TRBD1; V: TRBV27; J: TRBJ2-7; DNA: TGTGCCAGCAGTAAGGACAGGGCCGGGTACGAGCAGTACTTC; CDR3: CASSKDRAGYEQYF
size: .; D: TRBD1; V: TRBV7-2; J: TRBJ1-5; DNA: TGTGCCAGCAGCCTAGGGACAGGGGGTAAACAGCCCCAGCATTTT; CDR3: CASSLGTGGKQPQHF
size: .; D: .; V: TRBV7-9; J: TRBJ2-2; DNA: TGTGCCAGCAGCTCTGAGCATTTCTTGAGCACCGGGGAGCTGTTTTTT; CDR3: CASSSEHFLSTGELFF
size: .; D: .; V: TRBV28; J: TRBJ1-1; DNA: TGTGCCAGCACCCTTAGGGAGCCCACTGAAGCTTTCTTT; CDR3: CASTLREPTEAFF
size: .; D: .; V: TRBV5-5; J: TRBJ1-2; DNA: TGTGCCAGCAGTTTTCAGGTCGCGAATGGCTACACCTTC; CDR3: CASSFQVANGYTF
size: once; D: .; V: TRBV3-1/TRBV3-2; J: TRBJ1-2; DNA: TGTGCCAGCAGCGCCCTATGGGGCCCTTATGGCTACACCTTC; CDR3: CASSALWGPYGYTF
size: few; D: .; V: TRBV30; J: TRBJ1-1; DNA: TGTGTTGGCAGGCCTGAAGCTTTCTTT; CDR3: CVGRPEAFF
size: .; D: .; V: TRBV5-1; J: TRBJ2-3; DNA: TGCGCCAGCAGCTTCGTTGGCGGGAGCACAGATACGCAGTATTTT; CDR3: CASSFVGGSTDTQYF
size: few; D: TRBD1; V: TRBV3-1/TRBV3-2; J: TRBJ1-1; DNA: TGTGCCAGCAGGGCCAGGGGGCCTAACACTGAAGCTTTCTTT; CDR3: CASRARGPNTEAFF
size: few; D: .; V: TRBV7-8; J: TRBJ1-1; DNA: TGTGCCAGCAGCTTTAATAGCCCGGACACTGAAGCTTTCTTT; CDR3: CASSFNSPDTEAFF
size: .; D: .; V: TRBV27; J: TRBJ2-7; DNA: TGTGCCAGCAGTTTTACAGGCCTCTACGAGCAGTACTTC; CDR3: CASSFTGLYEQYF
size: .; D: TRBD2; V: TRBV7-9; J: TRBJ2-1; DNA: TGTGCCAGCAGCTTTGCGGGAGGGTACAATGAGCAGTTCTTC; CDR3: CASSFAGGYNEQFF
size: .; D: TRBD2; V: TRBV7-8; J: TRBJ2-2; DNA: TGTGCCAGCAGCTTAGGCGGCGCGGGAGAGGCCGGGGAGCTGTTTTTT; CDR3: CASSLGGAGEAGELFF
size: .; D: TRBD2; V: TRBV9; J: TRBJ2-1; DNA: TGTGCCAGCAGCCCGCGGACTAGCGGGAGCGGTGAGCAGTTCTTC; CDR3: CASSPRTSGSGEQFF
size: .; D: TRBD2; V: TRBV19; J: TRBJ2-3; DNA: TGTGCCAGTACCAGTAGCGGGAGTGGAGATACGCAGTATTTT; CDR3: CASTSSGSGDTQYF
size: .; D: .; V: TRBV7-2; J: TRBJ2-7; DNA: TGTGCCAGCAGCTTAGCCCGGACGTCAGAGGGCTACGAGCAGTACTTC; CDR3: CASSLARTSEGYEQYF
size: .; D: TRBD2; V: TRBV3-1/TRBV3-2; J: TRBJ2-7; DNA: TGTGCCAGCAGCCGCGGGGGAAGTTTTGGGGATTTTGAGTACTTC; CDR3: CASSRGGSFGDFEYF
size: once; D: .; V: TRBV16; J: TRBJ1-6; DNA: TGTGCCAGCAGCCAATTTGTTGGACACTCTTATAATTCACCCCTCCACTTT; CDR3: CASSQFVGHSYNSPLHF
size: few; D: TRBD1; V: TRBV3-1/TRBV3-2; J: TRBJ1-4; DNA: TGTGCCAGCAGTCTTCGACAGGGGGCCCGTAATGAAAAACTGTTTTTT; CDR3: CASSLRQGARNEKLFF
size: .; D: TRBD1; V: TRBV7-9; J: TRBJ1-4; DNA: TGTGCCAGCAGCCGCTCCTCCGGGCAGGGGGGCAATAAAAAACTGTTTTTT; CDR3: CASSRSSGQGGNKKLFF
size: .; D: .; V: TRBV30; J: TRBJ1-5; DNA: TGTGCCTGGAGCGGGGGGAGACAGCCCCAGCATTTT; CDR3: CAWSGGRQPQHF
size: .; D: .; V: TRBV6-5; J: TRBJ1-4; DNA: TGTGCCGCCCAAGGGACTTTCGGAAATGAAAAACTGTTTTTT; CDR3: CAAQGTFGNEKLFF
size: .; D: .; V: TRBV12-3/TRBV12-4; J: TRBJ2-7; DNA: TGTGCCAGCAGCGTGTACTACGAGCAGTACTTC; CDR3: CASSVYYEQYF
size: .; D: TRBD1; V: TRBV29-1; J: TRBJ2-7; DNA: TGCAGCGTCCAGGGACAGCCCTACGAGCAGTACTTC; CDR3: CSVQGQPYEQYF
size: .; D: TRBD2; V: TRBV20-1; J: TRBJ2-1; DNA: TGCAGTGCTAGTCGGACTAGCGGGGGAGATATGAGCCCTACGCAGTTCTTC; CDR3: CSASRTSGGDMSPTQFF